Sequencing of this T cell receptor (beta chain) was carried out in a study of shared clonotypes between healthy human individuals. Across the study: Participating donors consisted of two women and a few men aged 18 to 49. Three plates were used per donor for CD4 naive, three for CD4 memory, two for CD8 naive and one for CD8 memory.

Only in-frame clones appear in the TCRdb table, and some are missing; sequencing was by immunoSEQ multiplex PCR. The sample carries about 2.1 million clones, around 93% recorded once. This CDR3 is 13 amino acids long. The germline CDR1 and CDR2 sequences are MNHEY and SMNVEV (reference sequence). Unmatched junction bases numbered 7, after V lost 6 bases and J lost 6 bases. CD8 cells regarded as naive lacked CD45RO, were positively chosen for CCR7, and omitted terminally differentiated effector memory CD45RA+ cells. The source is a man in his late teens or twenties in good health. Some clones in this sample may be carry-over from other donors' samples. The sequencing input was naive CD8+ T cells from PBMCs. The rearrangement uses TRBV27 and TRBJ1-1; 7 bases agree with TRBD1. In DNA form, the CDR3 reads TGTGCCAGCAGCCTTAATACAGGGGCTGAAGCTTTCTTT. It codes for CASSLNTGAEAFF.